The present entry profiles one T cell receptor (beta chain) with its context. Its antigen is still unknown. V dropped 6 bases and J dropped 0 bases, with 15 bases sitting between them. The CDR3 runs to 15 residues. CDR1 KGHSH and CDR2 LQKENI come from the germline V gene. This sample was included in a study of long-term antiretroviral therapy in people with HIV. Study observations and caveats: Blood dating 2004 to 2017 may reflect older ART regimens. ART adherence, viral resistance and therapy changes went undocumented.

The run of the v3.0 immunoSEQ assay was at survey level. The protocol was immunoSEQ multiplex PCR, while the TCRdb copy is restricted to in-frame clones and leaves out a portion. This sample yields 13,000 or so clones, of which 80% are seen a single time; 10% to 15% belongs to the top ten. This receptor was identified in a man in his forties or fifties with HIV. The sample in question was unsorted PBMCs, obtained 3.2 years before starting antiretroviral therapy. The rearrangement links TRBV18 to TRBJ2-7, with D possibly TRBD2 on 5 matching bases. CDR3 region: CASSRGLDSSYEQYF. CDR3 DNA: TGTGCCAGCTCCCGTGGACTGGATAGCTCCTACGAGCAGTACTTC.